This entry lists 21 T cell receptor beta chains sequenced from one sample in a study of T cell clusters in autoimmune cytopenias. Each sample's input was around 270 ng genomic DNA, 38,000 or so genome equivalents. Multiplex touch-down PCR amplified TRB using TRB-A and TRB-B pools in one tube. No DNA is given; TCRdb re-called the multiplex PCR reads and lists each CDR3 protein once. This table lists over a thousand distinct CDR3 sequences. The sample consisted of peripheral blood. Every receptor here comes from a human donor with an autoimmune cytopenia or autoimmune hepatitis (not recorded which).

This clonotype ranks as medium-sized in terms of frequency. V gene TRBV6-5 combines with J gene TRBJ2-1; TCRdb's D call of TRBD1 is untestable without DNA. The V gene's germline CDR1 is MNHEY and CDR2 SVGAGI. The CDR3 loop spans 15 amino acids. CDR3 amino acids: CASSEAGQGYNEQFF.

This chain uses TRBV12-3 or TRBV12-4 with TRBJ1-4; the TRBD1 assignment by TCRdb is unverifiable without DNA. The CDR3 totals 15 residues. The CDR3 here is CASSLTGTANEKLFF.

Its frequency marks this clonotype as medium-sized. The chain recombines TRBV5-1 with TRBJ2-1; as DNA is missing, the TRBD2 call by TCRdb cannot be tested. This CDR3 is 15 amino acids long. The germline gives CDR1 SGHRS, CDR2 YFSETQ. This chain's CDR3 is CASSLVVAGDNEQFF.

This clonotype is called medium-sized (0.01 to 0.1%) based on its frequency. J is TRBJ1-2 and V is TRBV20-1; TCRdb lists TRBD1, though no DNA is available to test this call. The CDR3 spans 11 residues. Germline CDR1 and CDR2: DFQATT and SNEGSKA (reference sequence). The CDR3 sequence: CSAYQGYGYTF.

By frequency, this clonotype registers medium-sized. The gene calls are TRBV19 and TRBJ2-2; TCRdb's D call of TRBD2 is untestable without DNA. The CDR3 loop spans 13 amino acids. CDR1 and CDR2 from the germline V gene are LNHDA and SQIVND (reference sequence). The CDR3 reads CASSIGAPRELFF.

This clonotype is identified as medium-sized from frequency. This chain connects TRBV27 to TRBJ1-5. The CDR3 sequence is 14 residues long. Germline assignment: CDR1 MNHEY and CDR2 SMNVEV (reference sequence). CDR3 region: CASSPTDSNQPQHF.

This clonotype is identified as medium-sized from frequency. The V gene is TRBV7-4, the J gene TRBJ1-2. The CDR3 consists of 13 residues. CDR1 and CDR2 (germline): SGHVT, SQSDAQ. This chain's CDR3 is CASSLGQGDGYTF.

This clonotype is classed as large by frequency. The chain uses TRBV30 and TRBJ2-2. The length of the CDR3 is 11 residues. The V gene's germline CDR1 is GTSNPN and CDR2 SVGIG (reference sequence). This chain's CDR3 is CAWSEAGELFF.

In terms of frequency, this clonotype is medium-sized (0.01 to 0.1%). This sequence joins TRBV10-3 and TRBJ1-2. The V gene's germline CDR1 is ENHRY and CDR2 SYGVKD. The CDR3 contains 13 residues. The CDR3 protein is CAIPASSTKGYTF.

This clonotype is classed as medium-sized by frequency. The gene calls are TRBV19 and TRBJ1-5; TCRdb selects TRBD1, and the lack of DNA leaves this call unchecked. There are 16 residues in the CDR3. Germline V lookup: CDR1 LNHDA, CDR2 SQIVND (reference sequence). CDR3 loop: CASSMETGVSNQPQHF.

According to its frequency, this clonotype is large. CDR3 residues: CATSRGGQGAKNSPLHF. The chain links TRBV15 to TRBJ1-6; checking the TCRdb D call of TRBD1 is not possible without DNA. Germline loops: CDR1 LNHNV, CDR2 YYDKDF (reference sequence). There are 17 residues in the CDR3.

Measured by frequency, this clonotype is medium-sized. The chain recombines TRBV5-1 with TRBJ2-3; the TRBD2 assignment by TCRdb is unverifiable without DNA. The length of the CDR3 is 14 residues. CDR1 and CDR2 (germline): SGHRS, YFSETQ. CDR3 protein: CASSSGTSSDTQYF.

This clonotype is deemed large by its frequency. J is TRBJ2-3 and V is TRBV6-5; TCRdb designates TRBD2, a call that cannot be tested without DNA. The CDR3 length is 14 residues. Germline loops: CDR1 MNHEY, CDR2 SVGAGI. The CDR3: CASSYVEGGDTQYF.

This clonotype is classed as large by frequency. The rearrangement joins TRBV19 to TRBJ1-2; the D gene TCRdb calls, TRBD1, cannot be checked with no DNA. The CDR3 is made up of 12 amino acids. Per germline, CDR1 LNHDA and CDR2 SQIVND (reference sequence). CDR3 sequence reads: CASSDRGHGYTF.

Considering frequency, this clonotype is medium-sized (0.01 to 0.1%). The J gene is TRBJ2-1, the V gene TRBV6-1; TCRdb names TRBD1, which stays unverified in the absence of DNA. The CDR3 loop spans 15 amino acids. Germline CDR1 reads MNHNS; CDR2 reads SASEGT. The CDR3 loop reads CASSEALLGGNEQFF.

By frequency, this clonotype is medium-sized (0.01 to 0.1%). This sequence joins TRBV18 and TRBJ2-3. Germline V gives CDR1 KGHSH, CDR2 LQKENI. The CDR3 extends over 14 amino acids. CDR3 amino acids: CASSPSLRTDTQYF. Combining the CDR3 with reference TRBV18 and TRBJ2-3 gives the whole variable domain NAGVMQNPRHLVRRRGQEARLRCSPMKGHSHVYWYRQLPEEGLKFMVYLQKENIIDESGMPKERFSAEFPKEGPSILRIQQVVRGDSAAYFCASSPSLRTDTQYFGPGTRLTVL.

By frequency, this clonotype registers medium-sized. V usage is TRBV5-6 and J usage is TRBJ2-2. CDR3 length: 15 amino acids. The germline CDR1 and CDR2 sequences are SGHDT and YYEEEE. CDR3 amino acids: CASSLVGLSTGELFF.

This clonotype is identified as medium-sized (0.01 to 0.1%) from frequency. V is TRBV30 and J is TRBJ1-5; TCRdb proposes TRBD1, but this gene call is untestable without DNA. The CDR3 consists of 12 residues. CDR1 is GTSNPN, CDR2 SVGIG, per germline (reference sequence). CDR3 protein: CAWSVTGQPQHF.

V usage is TRBV4-2 and J usage is TRBJ2-5; TCRdb selects TRBD2, and the lack of DNA leaves this call unchecked. From germline, CDR1 is LGHNA and CDR2 YNFKEQ. The length of the CDR3 is 15 residues. This CDR3 reads CASSQGVAGGKEQYF.

This clonotype is deemed medium-sized by its frequency. The chain employs TRBV6-5 and TRBJ2-2; TCRdb lists TRBD1, though no DNA is available to test this call. Germline V gene sequence: CDR1 MNHEY, CDR2 SVGAGI. The CDR3 runs to 16 residues. The CDR3 loop reads CASSYWAGGSDGELFF.

By frequency, this clonotype registers medium-sized. This chain links TRBV15 with TRBJ2-7. The length of the CDR3 is 11 residues. CDR1 and CDR2 (germline): LNHNV, YYDKDF (reference sequence). CDR3 sequence: CATGDYYEQYF.